This T cell receptor (beta chain) was captured by sequencing in a study of T cell responses to AZD1222 COVID-19 vaccine. Some clones are missing from TCRdb's copy, which holds only in-frame ones; the method was immunoSEQ multiplex PCR. This sample has 150,000 to 200,000 clones, with roughly 92% found just once. This CDR3 comprises 19 residues. Germline CDR1 and CDR2: LNHNV and YYDKDF (reference sequence). Trimming left V 0 bases short and J 5 bases short, with 22 bases between. This clonotype was sampled from an adult in good health. The sample was peripheral blood, taken on day 0 of AZD1222 vaccination. The chain links TRBV15 to TRBJ1-4, with D perhaps TRBD1 (6 bases). CDR3 residues: CATSRDSQLRGGPNEKLFF. CDR3 nucleotide sequence: TGTGCCACCAGCAGAGATTCACAGCTCAGGGGCGGGCCAAATGAAAAACTGTTTTTT.